The clone carrying this TCR beta chain was counted many times. Its specificity is not known. These data are taken from a study of molecular identifiers for immune sequencing clone quantification. Study results and limitations: For effector cells, clones above 20 RNA copies held over 97% of molecules; for naive cells, under 1%. Should identical TCR molecules share a barcode, the sizes of highly expanded clones could be underestimated.

The CDR3 totals 16 residues. From germline, CDR1 is MDHEN and CDR2 SYDVKM. With V trimmed by 3 bases and J by 3 bases, 7 bases remained unmatched. TCRdb re-called the PCR reads with MiXCR, one entry per CDR3 protein. This table has about 35,000 distinct CDR3 sequences, about a fifth appearing once. V and J are TRBV28 and TRBJ2-5, with TRBD1 identical over 10 bases. The sequence was collected from a human donor in good health. Some libraries in this study had Jurkat cell RNA spiked in. Sequenced input: naive CD8+ T cells from blood, with Jurkat cell RNA spiked in. Subset defined: FACS-sorted CD8+CD4-CCR7+CD45RA+ naive T cells. The CDR3 DNA reads as TGTGCCAGCAGTTTCCCCCGGACAGGGGGAAAAGAGACCCAGTACTTC. Amino acids: CASSFPRTGGKETQYF.